Presented here are 18 T cell receptor beta chains from one specimen sequenced in a study of naive and memory T cell subsets (dated by TCRdb to 2016 to 2017). Results the study describes overall, beyond this receptor: A few larger clonotypes were present in naive repertoires, particularly the CD8 repertoires, and these clonotypes were possibly memory cells re-expressing CD45RA.

Their target antigens are unknown. Libraries came from UMI-ligation and nested PCR. TCRdb records Illumina MiSeq as the sequencer. The beta constant-region primer was an equimolar mix of two oligonucleotides covering both TRBC1 and TRBC2. Four rounds of PCR, combining the SP2 primer with nested alpha and beta constant-region primers, were used to amplify the ligated cDNA. TCRdb reran the public reads through fastp at Q25 and MiXCR, keeping productive beta chains. Each record represents a unique CDR3 protein, reported with the most common genes and DNA among its rows. Present in this sample are over 80,000 distinct CDR3 sequences, roughly 12% of which were seen just once. More than 0.13% of the sample rests with the top ten. The specimen sequenced was naive CD4+ T cells from blood. This specimen's cell subset or site label, interpreted: naive T cells, CD45RA high CD27+. All receptors come from a human donor in good health.

The chain combines TRBV27 with TRBJ2-3; 8 bases map to TRBD2. V was pared by 6 bases and J by 1 base, with 12 bases of the junction left unmatched. The germline V gene has CDR1 MNHEY and CDR2 SMNVEV (reference sequence). The CDR3 contains 17 residues. This chain's CDR3 is CASSRGGRGAGTDTQYF. DNA of the CDR3: TGTGCCAGCAGCCGGGGGGGAAGGGGGGCCGGCACAGATACGCAGTATTTT.

This clonotype was found many times. This rearrangement joins TRBV5-4 to TRBJ2-5; TRBD2 agrees at 8 bases. Unmatched junction bases numbered 5, after V lost 2 bases and J lost 5 bases. This CDR3 spans 14 amino acids. Germline CDR1 SGHNT, CDR2 YYREEE (reference sequence). The CDR3, as DNA: TGTGCCAGCAGCTTCGCGGGGGGTCTGGAGACCCAGTACTTC. Translation: CASSFAGGLETQYF.

The chain joins TRBV6-2 or TRBV6-3 to TRBJ2-1; 13 positions agree with TRBD2. CDR1 and CDR2 (germline): MNHEY, SVGEGT. The CDR3 has 18 amino acids. V dropped 2 bases and J dropped 8; count of bases not matched to a gene: 12. CDR3 region: CASSYQPGLAGKGDEQFF. DNA for the CDR3: TGTGCCAGCAGTTACCAGCCGGGACTAGCGGGAAAAGGAGATGAGCAGTTCTTC.

This clonotype has more than one count but fewer than ten. The chain couples TRBV6-2 or TRBV6-3 to TRBJ2-7; D is unresolved. CDR1 is MNHEY, CDR2 SVGEGT, per germline. V lost 6 bases, J lost 3 bases, and 12 bases lay in between. The CDR3 is 13 amino acids. In nucleotides, the CDR3 is TGTGCCAGCAGCGCCGTTGCCTACTACGAGCAGTACTTC. This translates into CASSAVAYYEQYF.

This clonotype came up a few times. This chain joins TRBV7-9 and TRBJ1-3; 10 bases align to TRBD1. The V gene's germline CDR1 is SEHNR and CDR2 FQNEAQ (reference sequence). CDR3 length: 17 amino acids. V was pared by 1 base and J by 3 bases, with 6 bases of the junction left unmatched. DNA for the CDR3: TGTGCCAGCAGCTTAGGAGAGACAGGGGGCCTTGGAAACACCATATATTTT. This sequence encodes CASSLGETGGLGNTIYF. The variable domain in full, completed from reference TRBV7-9 and TRBJ1-3, reads DTGVSQNPRHKITKRGQNVTFRCDPISEHNRLYWYRQTLGQGPEFLTYFQNEAQLEKSRLLSDRFSAERPKGSFSTLEIQRTEQGDSAMYLCASSLGETGGLGNTIYFGEGSWLTVV.

This clonotype showed up just a few times. The chain uses TRBV6-2 or TRBV6-3 and TRBJ2-7; D unclear. CDR3 length equals 12 residues. CDR1 and CDR2 (germline): MNHEY, SVGEGT. V was cut by 4 bases and J by 0 bases, with 4 bases left in between. The CDR3 protein is CASSSVSYEQYF. In DNA form, the CDR3 reads TGTGCCAGCAGTTCCGTCTCCTACGAGCAGTACTTC.

The chain combines TRBV12-3 or TRBV12-4 with TRBJ1-1; a weak D match, TRBD1 (5 bases). Trimming shortened V by 6 bases and J by 11 bases, and 13 bases separated the two germline ends. The CDR3 loop spans 11 amino acids. Here the CDR3 DNA reads TGTGCCAGCAGCCAGGGACCCTGGGCTTTCTTT. Residues: CASSQGPWAFF.

With regard to this clonotype: Mismatch with germline at one junction end may stem from a read error. This CDR3 is CASSEGGLAGIGEQFF. The CDR3 nucleotides are TGTGCCAGCAGCGAAGGGGGACTAGCGGGAATCGGTGAGCAGTTCTTC. V is TRBV2 and J is TRBJ2-1, with TRBD2 identical over 13 bases. CDR3 length: 16 residues. CDR1 is SNHLY, CDR2 FYNNEI, per germline.

This clonotype has more than one count but fewer than ten. This rearrangement joins TRBV7-2 to TRBJ2-7; 11 bases agree with TRBD2. Germline values: CDR1 SGHTA, CDR2 FQGNSA. The CDR3 contains 15 residues. The ends lost 4 bases at V and 6 bases at J; junction bases unmatched: 8. The CDR3 region is CASSSELAGALEQYF. CDR3 nucleotides: TGTGCCAGCAGCTCCGAACTAGCGGGAGCCCTCGAGCAGTACTTC.

The chain links TRBV6-5 to TRBJ1-1; 7 bases align to TRBD1. Trimming took 6 bases from V and 6 from J; bases not matched to a gene: 1. Germline values: CDR1 MNHEY, CDR2 SVGAGI. The CDR3 runs to 11 residues. CDR3 amino acids: CASRQGPEAFF. In DNA form, the CDR3 reads TGTGCCAGCAGACAGGGGCCTGAAGCTTTCTTT.

This clonotype has only one observation. This rearrangement joins TRBV5-1 to TRBJ2-1, with 9 bases fitting TRBD1. Trimming took 2 bases from V and 5 from J; bases not matched to a gene: 5. Looked up from germline, CDR1 is SGHRS and CDR2 is YFSETQ. The CDR3 extends over 15 amino acids. This CDR3 reads CASSFRDRAHNEQFF. The CDR3 DNA sequence: TGCGCCAGCAGCTTCAGGGACAGGGCCCACAATGAGCAGTTCTTC. Full variable domain (remainder filled in from reference TRBV5-1 and TRBJ2-1): KAGVTQTPRYLIKTRGQQVTLSCSPISGHRSVSWYQQTPGQGLQFLFEYFSETQRNKGNFPGRFSGRQFSNSRSEMNVSTLELGDSALYLCASSFRDRAHNEQFFGPGTRLTVL.

This clonotype showed up just a few times. The rearrangement uses TRBV18 and TRBJ1-1; no firm D call. Germline CDR1 and CDR2: KGHSH and LQKENI. V was clipped by 1 base and J by 5 bases, with 11 bases between them. The CDR3 has 14 amino acids. CDR3 loop: CASSPLGIGTEAFF. DNA of the CDR3: TGTGCCAGCTCACCACTGGGTATCGGAACTGAAGCTTTCTTT.

In its sample, this clonotype was seen a few times. The chain recombines TRBV19 with TRBJ2-5; D is unclear. Germline V gene data show CDR1 as LNHDA and CDR2 as SQIVND (reference sequence). Trimming pared 5 bases from V and 7 bases from J, leaving 17 bases between. The CDR3 is 14 amino acids. As DNA, the CDR3 is TGTGCCAGTAGTGAGCGAATACAGCGAGGGACCCAGTACTTC. It codes for CASSERIQRGTQYF.

This clonotype showed up just a few times. CDR3 residues: CASSLAAGVTYEQYF. CDR3 DNA sequence: TGCGCCAGCTCGTTGGCAGCGGGCGTTACCTACGAGCAGTACTTC. The rearrangement uses TRBV5-1 and TRBJ2-7, with D perhaps matching TRBD2 (6 bases). Between the trimmed V and J ends, which lost 7 bases and 2 bases, there was a span of 19 bases. This CDR3 comprises 15 residues. Germline CDR1 is SGHRS and CDR2 is YFSETQ.

This clonotype was picked up a small number of times. V usage is TRBV12-3 or TRBV12-4 and J usage is TRBJ1-4; D unclear. Trimming removed 6 bases from V and 0 bases from J, with 11 bases in between. This CDR3 has 15 amino acids. CDR3 nucleotides: TGTGCCAGCAGGGTCGTGGGTGCAACTAATGAAAAACTGTTTTTT. It yields the protein CASRVVGATNEKLFF.

The rearrangement joins TRBV18 to TRBJ2-5; D is possibly TRBD1 (5 bases). The germline gives CDR1 KGHSH, CDR2 LQKENI. V was cut by 1 base and J by 2 bases, with 11 bases left in between. This CDR3 spans 15 amino acids. CDR3 coding DNA: TGTGCCAGCTCACCACTTCCCGACAGACAAGAGACCCAGTACTTC. Its protein product is CASSPLPDRQETQYF.

The chain joins TRBV5-1 to TRBJ2-5; D ambiguous. CDR1 is SGHRS and CDR2 is YFSETQ in the germline V gene. This CDR3 comprises 14 residues. The ends were cut back, 4 bases at V and 5 bases at J, with 15 bases in the middle. The CDR3 protein is CASSTVWLAETQYF. CDR3 DNA: TGCGCCAGCAGCACGGTGTGGCTGGCGGAGACCCAGTACTTC.

This clonotype has a handful of counts. This chain connects TRBV2 to TRBJ1-6, with D unclear. The CDR3 has 16 residues. Germline loops: CDR1 SNHLY, CDR2 FYNNEI. The V gene lost 0 bases and the J gene lost 6 bases, with 12 bases spanning the gap. CDR3 protein: CASSEAGGTVNSPLHF. CDR3 in DNA: TGTGCCAGCAGTGAAGCGGGAGGAACCGTTAATTCACCCCTCCACTTT.